This T cell receptor (beta chain) is from a study of blood T cell repertoires in COVID-19. Overall study: Material from acute and convalescent COVID-19 was sourced from the United States, Italy and Spain.

The germline V gene encodes CDR1 LNHDA and CDR2 SQIVND (reference sequence). This CDR3 spans 18 amino acids. V trimming: 5 bases; J trimming: 4 bases; junction bases outside the gene matches: 17. The table came from immunoSEQ multiplex PCR; TCRdb's copy has only in-frame clones and leaves some out. Of around 240,000 clones listed, about nine tenths are singletons. Which cohort a participant joined came from the clinical history participants gave. The sequenced material came from PBMCs or T cells enriched from blood (not recorded which). The origin of this receptor is a human donor in a cohort exposed to, infected with or recovered from COVID-19 (not recorded which). The donor label of this sample is uncertain. This chain uses TRBV19 with TRBJ1-5; TRBD1 aligns across 7 bases. The DNA for the CDR3 is TGTGCCAGTAGTGGGCCCGCCGCGGGACAGAGCTTAAATCAGCCCCAGCATTTT. Protein sequence: CASSGPAAGQSLNQPQHF.